This is a list of T cell receptor beta chains from one sample in a study of shared clonotypes between healthy human individuals. TCRdb's table, derived via immunoSEQ multiplex PCR, lists solely in-frame clones and lacks some. This table holds about 490,000 clones, around four fifths found once. The material sequenced was PBMCs. The receptors originated from a middle-aged woman in good health. Some clones in this sample may be carry-over from other donors' samples. Both conserved end residues are part of each CDR3.

>TRBV13
CASSLGLAGAYEQYF
>TRBV5-1
CASRPSPAGGPGLQETQYF
>TRBV7-8
CASSSGRTSGSGSYEQYF
>TRBV6-1
CASSEAGAFF
>TRBV5-1
CASSRTGTGGEKLFF
>TRBV18
CASSPRGGETQYF
>TRBV11-3
CASSWTSGETQYF
>TRBV5-4
CASSLTGILNTEAFF
>TRBV18
CASSSDRVAGELFF
>TRBV6-5
CASSYSTGSETQYF
>TRBV2
CASSQDKQETQYF
>TRBV4-2
CASSQDRSGDGQPQHF
>TRBV7-3
CASSMTGGYTGELFF
>TRBV28
CASSLPPWGRKRGVSGANVLTF
>TRBV7-2
CASTLGVTSPQFF
>TRBV29-1
CSVEQGYEQYF
>TRBV7-8
CASSQGGSYGYTF
>TRBV19
CASSIQGGTEAFF
>TRBV7-9
CASSTGNTIYF
>TRBV30
CAWSSGPSYGYTF
>TRBV5-5
CASRSSPGVNTEAFF
>TRBV7-2
CASSLKLSGANVLTF
>TRBV19
CASSVTSGSTDTQYF
>TRBV29-1
CSVETGSGQPQHF
>TRBV6-4
CASSNGGSDYNEQFF
>TRBV10-3
CAIRGQGPAEAQPQHF
>TRBV9
CASSGTTVAAGELFF
>TRBV5-3
CARSLPNTSYNEQFF
>TRBV6-1
CASSEAFPGELFF
>TRBV4-2
CASTASIMTSNYGYTF
>TRBV5-8
CASSLYGGLTDTQYF
>TRBV14
CASGRTSGRIDEQFF
>TRBV13
CASTTLAGNEQFF
>TRBV5-4
CASSSQGAEAFF
>TRBV6-1
CASSFIEVPTGELFF
>TRBV6-5
CASSKGWGGIDTQYF
>TRBV2
CASSQIGLVGEQFF
>TRBV9
CASSVLAGGHNEQFF
>TRBV27
CASSLGQGVGGYTF
>TRBV11-3
CASGSRTSANEQFF
>TRBV4-3
CASSQDSGGAQPQHF
>TRBV7-2
CASSLNGRGQPQHF
>TRBV28
CASSTWGGRVDNNEQFF
>TRBV28
CASSLSGYEQYF